The rows below give T cell receptor beta chains drawn from one sample of a study of cytomegalovirus exposure and HLA in healthy donors. TCRdb's copy holds only in-frame clones and misses some; the assay was immunoSEQ multiplex PCR. This sample carries roughly 100,000 clones, 81% of them seen once, and the ten largest clones take under 13%. The sample consisted of PBMCs. The receptors come from a human donor in good health. Each CDR3 is given with its conserved first and last residue. Each record gives: clone size, V gene, D gene, J gene, CDR3 protein, CDR3 DNA. A D gene is named only where the DNA matches it firmly. Not every row has a clone size; where given, it reads once, few, many or a size class.

clone_size: once; v_call: TRBV19; d_call: -; j_call: TRBJ1-1; cdr3_aa: CASRPTGRNTEAFF; cdr3_nt: TGTGCCAGTAGGCCGACTGGGAGAAACACTGAAGCTTTCTTT
clone_size: once; v_call: TRBV9; d_call: TRBD2; j_call: TRBJ2-1; cdr3_aa: CASSVVGRAFNEQFF; cdr3_nt: TGTGCCAGCAGCGTAGTCGGGAGGGCCTTCAATGAGCAGTTCTTC
clone_size: -; v_call: TRBV5-6; d_call: -; j_call: TRBJ1-2; cdr3_aa: CASSLGREASYGYTF; cdr3_nt: TGTGCCAGCAGCTTGGGCAGGGAGGCTAGCTATGGCTACACCTTC
clone_size: -; v_call: TRBV9; d_call: TRBD1; j_call: TRBJ2-2; cdr3_aa: CASSDRDRGNTGELFF; cdr3_nt: TGTGCCAGCAGCGATCGGGACAGAGGGAACACCGGGGAGCTGTTTTTT
clone_size: once; v_call: TRBV7-2; d_call: TRBD2; j_call: TRBJ2-7; cdr3_aa: CASSLEAGGPYEQYF; cdr3_nt: TGTGCCAGCAGCTTAGAGGCGGGGGGACCCTACGAGCAGTACTTC
clone_size: -; v_call: TRBV7-3; d_call: TRBD2; j_call: TRBJ2-3; cdr3_aa: CASSSGLAGGTDTQYF; cdr3_nt: TGTGCCAGCAGCTCCGGACTAGCGGGAGGTACAGATACGCAGTATTTT
clone_size: -; v_call: TRBV9; d_call: -; j_call: TRBJ2-1; cdr3_aa: CASSPRGEGVLEQFF; cdr3_nt: TGTGCCAGCAGCCCCCGCGGCGAGGGGGTCCTTGAGCAGTTCTTC
clone_size: -; v_call: TRBV10-3; d_call: -; j_call: TRBJ2-7; cdr3_aa: CAISELPNTYEQYF; cdr3_nt: TGTGCCATCAGTGAGTTGCCCAACACCTACGAGCAGTACTTC
clone_size: -; v_call: TRBV6-1; d_call: TRBD1; j_call: TRBJ2-1; cdr3_aa: CASSPTGGSYNEQFF; cdr3_nt: TGTGCCAGCAGTCCGACAGGGGGCTCCTACAATGAGCAGTTCTTC
clone_size: -; v_call: TRBV29-1; d_call: -; j_call: TRBJ2-7; cdr3_aa: CSVTNIGGGQYEQYF; cdr3_nt: TGCAGCGTTACGAATATCGGTGGGGGCCAATACGAGCAGTACTTC
clone_size: -; v_call: TRBV7-9; d_call: -; j_call: TRBJ1-2; cdr3_aa: CASSLANRGGYTF; cdr3_nt: TGTGCCAGCAGCTTAGCTAATCGGGGAGGCTACACCTTC
clone_size: -; v_call: TRBV5-4; d_call: -; j_call: TRBJ2-7; cdr3_aa: CASSPEGRSYEQYF; cdr3_nt: TGTGCCAGCAGCCCCGAGGGCCGCTCCTACGAGCAGTACTTC
clone_size: -; v_call: TRBV21-1; d_call: -; j_call: TRBJ2-2; cdr3_aa: CASSKAGGVAPSNTGELFF; cdr3_nt: TGTGCCAGCAGCAAAGCTGGGGGGGTAGCTCCCTCGAACACCGGGGAGCTGTTTTTT
clone_size: -; v_call: TRBV4-3; d_call: -; j_call: TRBJ2-7; cdr3_aa: CASSRGRERQYF; cdr3_nt: TGCGCCAGCAGCCGCGGGCGGGAACGGCAGTACTTC
clone_size: -; v_call: TRBV5-6; d_call: TRBD1; j_call: TRBJ1-1; cdr3_aa: CASSPGTGNTEAFF; cdr3_nt: TGTGCCAGCAGCCCAGGGACAGGCAACACTGAAGCTTTCTTT
clone_size: few; v_call: TRBV7-9; d_call: -; j_call: TRBJ2-5; cdr3_aa: CASSSRDQGWETQYF; cdr3_nt: TGTGCCAGCAGCTCTCGGGATCAGGGGTGGGAGACCCAGTACTTC